The 18 T cell receptor beta chains in this list originate from one sample, sequenced in a study of blood T cells in healthy people across ages. A second PCR of roughly 7 to 11 cycles used a sample-barcoded 5' primer and a J-beta primer mix. In TCRdb, the 5' RACE reads were re-called with MiXCR into one record per CDR3 protein. The table records about 1,500,000 distinct CDR3 sequences, over 25% of them present only once. The sequenced sample consisted of blood. Every receptor here comes from a woman aged 25 to 45 in good health.

This clonotype occurred a few times. The chain employs TRBV29-1 and TRBJ1-1; maybe TRBD1 (5 bases). The germline V gene has CDR1 SQVTM and CDR2 ANQGSEA. The CDR3 is made up of 12 amino acids. V was trimmed by 6 bases and J by 3 bases, leaving 11 bases between them. CDR3 DNA sequence: TGCAGCGTCTACCGGGGCGACACTGAAGCTTTCTTT. Its translation: CSVYRGDTEAFF.

On this clonotype: The CDR3 carries no conserved terminal phenylalanine or tryptophan, so it likely arises from a read error. The chain recombines TRBV5-4 with TRBJ2-1; TRBD2 aligns across 7 bases. Germline CDR1 and CDR2: SGHNT and YYREEE (reference sequence). The CDR3 spans 17 residues. The V segment lost 6 bases and the J segment 3 bases; nucleotides outside the gene matches: 15. In DNA form, the CDR3 reads TGTGCCAGCACCCCGGGTGGCGGGGGACGCCACTACAATGAGCAGTTCGTC. Its protein is CASTPGGGGRHYNEQFV.

The chain uses TRBV30 and TRBJ2-7; tentative D call: TRBD2 (6 bases). From germline, CDR1 is GTSNPN and CDR2 SVGIG (reference sequence). V was shortened by 1 base and J by 3 bases, with 7 bases between the two germline ends. The CDR3 length is 12 residues. Written as DNA, the CDR3 is TGTGCCTGGAGTGGGACTAACTACGAGCAGTACTTC. Protein product: CAWSGTNYEQYF. The full variable domain, in which reference TRBV30 and TRBJ2-7 provide the parts outside the CDR3, is SQTIHQWPATLVQPVGSPLSLECTVEGTSNPNLYWYRQAAGRGLQLLFYSVGIGQISSEVPQNLSASRPQDRQFILSSKKLLLSDSGFYLCAWSGTNYEQYFGPGTRLTVT.

Regarding this clonotype: An end of the junction does not agree with germline; a read error may underlie this. J is TRBJ1-4 and V is TRBV5-5; D remains ambiguous. CDR3 length: 13 amino acids. The germline gives CDR1 SGHKS, CDR2 YYEKEE (reference sequence). CDR3 sequence (DNA): TGTACCAGCAGCTTGATCAGAGAGGAAGTACTGTTTTTT. Translation: CTSSLIREEVLFF. Combining the CDR3 with reference TRBV5-5 and TRBJ1-4 gives the whole variable domain DAGVTQSPTHLIKTRGQQVTLRCSPISGHKSVSWYQQVLGQGPQFIFQYYEKEERGRGNFPDRFSARQFPNYSSELNVNALLLGDSALYLCTSSLIREEVLFFGSGTQLSVL.

The chain recombines TRBV18 with TRBJ1-4; D uncertain. CDR1 is KGHSH, CDR2 LQKENI, per germline. This CDR3 is 15 amino acids long. With 1 base removed from V and 7 bases from J, the gap between germline ends came to 13 bases. In nucleotides, the CDR3 is TGTGCCAGCTCACCACTAGAGGACGGTAGTGAAAAACTGTTTTTT. It encodes CASSPLEDGSEKLFF.

The chain combines TRBV20-1 with TRBJ1-5, with 10 positions matching TRBD1. Germline lookup yields CDR1 DFQATT and CDR2 SNEGSKA (reference sequence). This CDR3 contains 16 residues. V was clipped by 2 bases and J by 4 bases; unmatched bases: 8. In nucleotides, the CDR3 is TGCAGTGCTAGACCGGGGGGACAGGGGTATAATCAGCCCCAGCATTTT. Protein product: CSARPGGQGYNQPQHF.

This clonotype was observed a handful of times. Here the CDR3 DNA reads TGTGCCAGCAGCAGTCAGGGGTCGCTCGACACTGAAGCTTTCTTT. Its protein product is CASSSQGSLDTEAFF. The chain carries TRBV12-3 or TRBV12-4 and TRBJ1-1; perhaps TRBD1 as D (6 bases). V was trimmed by 6 bases and J by 3 bases, leaving 17 bases between them. The CDR3 is 15 amino acids.

This clonotype has a count of ten or more. An end of the junction differs from the germline gene, which may be a read error. The chain employs TRBV5-1 and TRBJ1-2; no clear D. Germline CDR1 SGHRS, CDR2 YFSETQ. This CDR3 is 13 amino acids long. The CDR3 loop reads CASSLVDNYGYTF. The CDR3 DNA follows: TGTGCCAGCAGCTTAGTAGATAACTATGGCTACACCTTC.

In its sample, this clonotype was seen many times. V gene TRBV5-1 combines with J gene TRBJ2-7; D may correspond to TRBD1 or TRBD2 (6 bases each). CDR1 is SGHRS, CDR2 YFSETQ, per germline. The germline V and J ends were trimmed by 2 bases and 0 bases, with 15 bases remaining between them. CDR3 length: 16 residues. CDR3: CASSFGGAGASYEQYF. DNA for the CDR3: TGCGCCAGCAGCTTTGGAGGGGCAGGGGCCTCCTACGAGCAGTACTTC.

The J gene is TRBJ1-5, the V gene TRBV16, with D tentatively TRBD1 (5 bases). The CDR3 has 17 amino acids. Per germline, CDR1 KGHSY and CDR2 FQNENV. Deletions cut 7 bases from V and 5 bases from J, with 24 bases between. Here the CDR3 DNA reads TGTGCCAGCACCCTTACCTCCGGGGGGACGGCTTATCAGCCCCAGCATTTT. This sequence encodes CASTLTSGGTAYQPQHF.

This clonotype appeared a few times. V is TRBV20-1 and J is TRBJ1-2; perhaps TRBD1 as D (5 bases). Germline CDR1 DFQATT, CDR2 SNEGSKA (reference sequence). The CDR3 sequence is 16 residues long. V was pared by 4 bases and J by 4 bases, with 22 bases between. The CDR3 DNA reads as TGCAGTGCTAAAGCCGCGAGGACACAGACTTCCTATGGCTACACCTTC. Translating gives CSAKAARTQTSYGYTF.

This rearrangement joins TRBV20-1 to TRBJ1-1; TRBD1 might be the D (6 bases). The germline V gene encodes CDR1 DFQATT and CDR2 SNEGSKA (reference sequence). The CDR3 totals 13 residues. Between the trimmed V and J ends, which lost 6 bases and 7 bases, there was a span of 18 bases. CDR3 loop: CSAFGQTTGEAFF. The CDR3 DNA sequence: TGCAGTGCCTTCGGACAGACGACCGGTGAAGCTTTCTTT.

Many counts were recorded for this clonotype. The chain combines TRBV7-2 with TRBJ2-7; TRBD2 is a possible D gene (5 bases). The CDR3 loop spans 13 amino acids. The germline CDR1 and CDR2 sequences are SGHTA and FQGNSA. V was cut by 5 bases and J by 4 bases, with 12 bases left in between. Written as DNA, the CDR3 is TGTGCCAGCAGCCTGGAGCGACTATACGAGCAGTACTTC. It translates to CASSLERLYEQYF.

The chain is built from TRBV27 and TRBJ1-5; 7 bases line up with TRBD1. V gave up 9 bases and J gave up 5 bases; unmatched junction bases: 7. This CDR3 contains 13 residues. The germline V gene has CDR1 MNHEY and CDR2 SMNVEV (reference sequence). The CDR3 loop reads CARATGDDQPQHF. The CDR3 nucleotides are TGTGCCAGGGCCACAGGGGATGATCAGCCCCAGCATTTT.

The rearrangement uses TRBV7-2 and TRBJ1-6; TRBD1 agrees at 10 bases. There are 14 residues in the CDR3. Unmatched junction bases numbered 6, after V lost 5 bases and J lost 11 bases. Germline V gene lookup returns CDR1 SGHTA and CDR2 FQGNSA. The CDR3 DNA reads as TGTGCCAGCAGCGCCGGACAGGGGGGAACACCCCTCCACTTT. It translates to CASSAGQGGTPLHF.

This clonotype has at least ten counts. At one boundary the junction diverges from the germline segment, which might be a read error. CDR3 DNA: TGTGCCAGCAGACTTACAGATACGCAGTATTTT. Protein sequence: CASRLTDTQYF. This chain joins TRBV5-1 and TRBJ2-3; unclear D gene. Germline V gene data show CDR1 as SGHRS and CDR2 as YFSETQ. The CDR3 totals 11 residues.

With regard to this clonotype: Relative to the germline gene, one junction end is altered; a read error may explain this. V usage is TRBV5-1 and J usage is TRBJ1-1; no firm D call. The CDR3 has 15 residues. Germline V gene data show CDR1 as SGHRS and CDR2 as YFSETQ. The CDR3 bases are TGCGCCAGCGGCTCCGCGGCCGACGGGAACTCTGAAGCTTTCTTT. Translation: CASGSAADGNSEAFF.

This clonotype was observed a few times. The rearrangement joins TRBV27 to TRBJ1-1, with D uncertain. This CDR3 contains 13 residues. The germline V and J ends were trimmed by 3 bases and 4 bases, with 9 bases remaining between them. The V gene's germline CDR1 is MNHEY and CDR2 SMNVEV (reference sequence). Here the CDR3 DNA reads TGTGCCAGCAGTTTCGGAGTGAGCACTGAAGCTTTCTTT. As protein: CASSFGVSTEAFF.